The next 11 T cell receptor beta chains were all read from a single sample in a study of CD8 T cells in Susac syndrome. Random-hexamer reverse transcription was applied to roughly 0.45 to 1 ug RNA. Each CDR3 protein gets one entry after TCRdb re-called the immunoSEQ multiplex PCR reads with MiXCR. The data contain hundreds of thousands of distinct CDR3 sequences, 94% of them seen just once; the ten biggest clones take up around 0.15%. Sequenced input: CD4+ T cells from PBMCs. The source is a human donor with Susac syndrome.

The V gene is TRBV20-1, the J gene TRBJ1-1, with 7 bases that match TRBD1. The CDR3 totals 16 residues. V lost 3 bases, J lost 0 bases, and 10 bases stayed unmatched. The V gene's germline CDR1 is DFQATT and CDR2 SNEGSKA (reference sequence). The CDR3 DNA reads TGCAGTGCTAGGGACAGGATGCTTACCATGAACACTGAAGCTTTCTTT. Translating it yields CSARDRMLTMNTEAFF.

The chain joins TRBV20-1 to TRBJ2-5, with TRBD1 identical over 7 bases. The germline CDR1 and CDR2 sequences are DFQATT and SNEGSKA (reference sequence). CDR3 size: 14 residues. The J segment lost 4 bases and the V segment lost 0 bases, leaving 5 bases of the junction unmatched. CDR3 DNA: TGCAGTGCTAGAGATTTAAGGACAGGAGAGACCCAGTACTTC. Its protein product is CSARDLRTGETQYF.

Here the CDR3 reads CASSQGSGVDYEQYF. CDR3 DNA: TGTGCCAGCAGCCAAGGTAGCGGTGTCGACTACGAGCAGTACTTC. This chain links TRBV3-1 with TRBJ2-7; maybe TRBD2 (6 bases). The V and J ends lost 1 base and 3 bases respectively, with 13 bases between them. CDR1 and CDR2 from the germline V gene are LGHDT and YNNKEL (reference sequence). This CDR3 is built from 15 residues.

V gene TRBV6-5 combines with J gene TRBJ1-4, with TRBD1 matching over 7 bases. The CDR3 covers 13 residues. Per germline, CDR1 MNHEY and CDR2 SVGAGI. Germline trimming cut 4 bases from V and 8 bases from J; bases unmatched to any gene: 4. The CDR3 DNA reads as TGTGCCAGCAGTTCACAGGGGCGAGAAAAACTGTTTTTT. This sequence encodes CASSSQGREKLFF.

The J gene is TRBJ2-4, the V gene TRBV5-1; 7 bases map to TRBD2. The germline V gene encodes CDR1 SGHRS and CDR2 YFSETQ. The junction had 6 bases not matched to a gene; V was cut back by 1 base and J by 8 bases. The CDR3 runs to 14 residues. The CDR3 nucleotides read TGCGCCAGCAGCTTGAGGCAGGGAGGGGACATTCAGTACTTC. The encoded protein is CASSLRQGGDIQYF.

V and J are TRBV6-2 or TRBV6-3 and TRBJ1-6, with TRBD1 as a possible D gene (5 bases). Germline V gene lookup returns CDR1 MNHEY and CDR2 SVGEGT. The germline V and J ends were trimmed by 5 bases and 8 bases, with 13 bases remaining between them. The CDR3 contains 14 residues. This CDR3 is CASSPRGSDSPLHF. DNA for the CDR3: TGTGCCAGCAGTCCCCGGGGCAGCGATTCACCCCTCCACTTT.

In this sample, this clonotype turned up once. The V gene is TRBV5-1, the J gene TRBJ2-3; TRBD1 agrees at 8 bases. The length of the CDR3 is 15 residues. Per germline, CDR1 SGHRS and CDR2 YFSETQ. The V gene end was trimmed by 3 bases and the J gene end by 0 bases; junction bases not matched to a gene: 3. The CDR3 DNA follows: TGCGCCAGCAGCTCGACAGGGGTTAGCACAGATACGCAGTATTTT. This sequence encodes CASSSTGVSTDTQYF.

The chain recombines TRBV9 with TRBJ2-3, with no clear D. CDR3 length: 11 amino acids. Germline CDR1 reads SGDLS; CDR2 reads YYNGEE. V lost 0 bases to trimming and J lost 4 bases, with 0 bases between them. CDR3 in DNA: TGTGCCAGCAGCGTAGCAGATACGCAGTATTTT. This sequence encodes CASSVADTQYF.

The chain recombines TRBV29-1 with TRBJ2-2, with D tentatively TRBD1 (6 bases). The CDR3 contains 14 residues. Germline V gene lookup returns CDR1 SQVTM and CDR2 ANQGSEA. With 4 bases removed from V and 6 bases from J, the gap between germline ends came to 15 bases. The CDR3 DNA reads TGCAGCGTTGGTTTACAGGGATCGTCCGGGGAGCTGTTTTTT. Encoded protein: CSVGLQGSSGELFF.

This rearrangement joins TRBV20-1 to TRBJ2-7; D unclear. The CDR3 runs to 12 residues. CDR1 and CDR2 (germline): DFQATT, SNEGSKA (reference sequence). Trimming removed 3 bases from V and 0 bases from J, with 6 bases in between. The CDR3 DNA follows: TGCAGTGCTAGGGCCAACTCCTACGAGCAGTACTTC. This encodes CSARANSYEQYF.

This chain connects TRBV19 to TRBJ1-4; D uncertain. This CDR3 is 13 amino acids long. V lost 5 bases and J lost 8, with 12 bases in between. Germline V gene data show CDR1 as LNHDA and CDR2 as SQIVND (reference sequence). The CDR3, as DNA: TGTGCCAGTAGTCTCCGGGCAGAGGAAAAACTGTTTTTT. It encodes CASSLRAEEKLFF.